The T cell receptor beta chain under discussion was sequenced for a study of T cells in Graves' hyperthyroidism and ophthalmopathy. The study, taken as a whole, reports: The model made its ophthalmopathy prediction, and onset followed a median about 6.8 months later.

This clonotype was counted many times. What it recognizes is unknown. This CDR3 spans 15 amino acids. With 6 bases removed from V and 0 bases from J, the gap between germline ends came to 12 bases. Germline lookup yields CDR1 MNHNS and CDR2 SASEGT. Authors of the study amplified TCR beta CDR3 regions from RNA transcripts. The HTBI set primed first-round TCR CDR3 RT-PCR. One entry per CDR3 protein, called by TCRdb with MiXCR from the multiplex PCR reads. This table has under 300,000 distinct CDR3 sequences, roughly 15% appearing once. Material: blood. This receptor was obtained from a woman in her thirties or forties with Graves' hyperthyroidism that later progressed to Graves' ophthalmopathy. This sequence joins TRBV6-1 and TRBJ2-4; D remains ambiguous. CDR3 DNA sequence: TGTGCCAGCAGGGGCGGAGTTCTAGCCAAAAACATTCAGTACTTC. Encoded protein: CASRGGVLAKNIQYF.